This T cell receptor (beta chain) comes out of a study of cytomegalovirus exposure and HLA in healthy donors. TCRdb's table, derived via immunoSEQ multiplex PCR, lists solely in-frame clones and lacks some. The data show about 62,000 clones, around 93% seen once. The validation cohort, a group of 120 subjects, included the donors and was separate from the approximately 670-subject first cohort. This CDR3 region has 13 residues. V dropped 0 bases and J dropped 2 bases, with 7 bases sitting between them. The germline gives CDR1 GTSNPN, CDR2 SVGIG (reference sequence). The genes are TRBV30 and TRBJ2-5; no clear D. The sequencing input was PBMCs. This clonotype was obtained from a woman aged 18-29 years in good health and CMV-seropositive. The CDR3 DNA reads TGTGCCTGGAGTGTCAACAGACAAGAGACCCAGTACTTC. Translating gives CAWSVNRQETQYF.